This paragraph reports one TCR beta chain. What it binds is not known. The PCR was carried out with 60 Vbeta primers and 13 Jbeta primers. Produced via immunoSEQ multiplex PCR; TCRdb's table is partial and in-frame only. The sample lists 55,000 to 75,000 clones, roughly 80% occurring once. The source of the sample is a study of cytomegalovirus exposure and HLA in healthy donors. General study points: The CMV antigen specificity of a few CMV-associated chains was confirmed through in vitro analysis. Relative to equally common others, HLA-associated TCR beta chains showed greater clonal expansion in a later analysis.

V shed 4 bases and J 7 bases; nucleotides not matched to a gene: 4. CDR3 length equals 14 residues. Germline assignment: CDR1 SGHVS and CDR2 FNYEAQ. The receptor was isolated from a girl aged 5 to 17 in good health and CMV-seropositive. The sequenced sample was PBMCs. The chain links TRBV7-6 to TRBJ1-3; TRBD1 agrees at 10 bases. The chain's CDR3 is CASSSGQGDNTIYF. The CDR3 DNA sequence: TGTGCCAGCAGCTCTGGACAGGGGGACAACACCATATATTTT.